The entry below describes one T cell receptor beta chain. Its target is not known. The sample is drawn from a study of T cell repertoires in cytomegalovirus infection. Looking at the study overall: Evidence of both CMV infection and a matching HLA type came from public TCR beta signatures.

V gave up 3 bases and J gave up 6 bases, with 6 bases separating them. The germline CDR1 and CDR2 sequences are SGHTA and FQGNSA. The CDR3 is 12 residues long. TCRdb independently ran MiXCR on the reads; one entry per CDR3 protein. This repertoire shows 640,000 or so distinct CDR3 sequences, 33% found once; its top ten account for over 15%. The V call is TRBV7-2, the J call TRBJ2-4, with D unresolved. This receptor was identified in a human donor in good health (CMV status not recorded). Some clones in this sample may be carry-over from other donors' samples. The sequenced sample was cultured PBMCs, obtained from culture after CMV antigen stimulation. In DNA form, the CDR3 reads TGTGCCAGCAGCTTGGGTGGAAACATTCAGTACTTC. Amino acids: CASSLGGNIQYF.